This T cell receptor beta chain emerged from a study of shared clonotypes between healthy human individuals. Study-wide points: Lower generation probabilities were found for non-shared clonotypes than for those shared by all four donors.

Turning to this clone: Its antigen is not identified.

This CDR3 comprises 14 residues. Germline CDR1 SGHRS, CDR2 YFSETQ. V lost 0 bases to trimming and J lost 2 bases, with 6 bases between them. Some 30,000 T cell genomes, or approximately 200 ng DNA, went into the sorted-subset replicate PCRs. Using immunoSEQ multiplex PCR, the repertoire was profiled, and TCRdb retains in-frame clones only, with some absent. The profile shows over 2 million clones, 90% to 95% of them singletons. Material: naive CD4+ T cells sorted from blood. The subset denotes: CD45RA+ positively selected. This clonotype was obtained from a young man in good health. The chain carries TRBV5-1 and TRBJ2-1, with D possibly TRBD2 on 5 matching bases. CDR3 residues: CASSLALAYNEQFF. The CDR3 DNA sequence: TGCGCCAGCAGCTTGGCACTAGCCTACAATGAGCAGTTCTTC.